These 21 T cell receptor beta chains came from one sample sequenced in a study of cytomegalovirus exposure and HLA in healthy donors. The assay was immunoSEQ multiplex PCR, and TCRdb's table has in-frame clones only and misses some. In the table there are roughly 90,000 clones, 75% to 90% of which are singletons. The sequencing sample was made of PBMCs. These receptors all stem from a man younger than 35 in good health and CMV-seropositive.

This chain uses TRBV6-6 with TRBJ2-1; D unresolved. V lost 2 bases and J lost 0, with 8 bases in between. The CDR3 runs to 15 residues. CDR1 and CDR2 from the germline V gene are MNHNY and SVGAGI (reference sequence). The CDR3 sequence is CASSYLGISYNEQFF. The CDR3 DNA reads as TGTGCCAGCAGTTACCTAGGTATCTCCTACAATGAGCAGTTCTTC.

The V gene is TRBV5-1, the J gene TRBJ2-7, with TRBD1 matching 7 bases. The ends lost 2 bases at V and 1 base at J; junction bases unmatched: 3. The CDR3 extends over 14 amino acids. Germline V CDR1 and CDR2: SGHRS, YFSETQ. CDR3 protein: CASSLDRDSYEQYF. In DNA form, the CDR3 reads TGCGCCAGCAGCTTAGACAGGGATTCCTACGAGCAGTACTTC.

The chain is built from TRBV2 and TRBJ1-5; the D gene is possibly TRBD1 (6 bases). The V gene lost 7 bases and the J gene lost 6 bases, with 19 bases spanning the gap. The CDR3 runs 15 residues. CDR1 and CDR2 (germline): SNHLY, FYNNEI. DNA of the CDR3: TGTGCCAGCAAGCGGGACATCATTATACGTCAGCCCCAGCATTTT. Its translation: CASKRDIIIRQPQHF.

The sample holds a few counts of this clone. V gene TRBV11-3 combines with J gene TRBJ2-1; perhaps TRBD2 as D (5 bases). Trimming cost V 3 bases and J 7 bases, with 10 bases left between them. The germline CDR1 and CDR2 sequences are SGHNT and YENEEA. The CDR3 extends over 13 amino acids. The CDR3 sequence: CASSLASLNEQFF. DNA for the CDR3: TGTGCCAGCAGCTTGGCTAGCCTAAATGAGCAGTTCTTC.

The V gene is TRBV6-1, the J gene TRBJ2-7, with 10 bases lining up with TRBD2. Germline V gives CDR1 MNHNS, CDR2 SASEGT. The CDR3 contains 15 residues. Germline trimming cut 7 bases from V and 3 bases from J; bases unmatched to any gene: 9. In DNA, the CDR3 is TGTGCCAGCACCCTAGCTAGCGGGGGCGGCTACGAGCAGTACTTC. This translates into CASTLASGGGYEQYF.

Written as DNA, the CDR3 is TGCAGCGTTGATACTAGAGGTAGCGGCTACACCTTC. Residues: CSVDTRGSGYTF. The V and J genes are TRBV29-1 and TRBJ1-2; no definite D call. Germline-derived CDR1 and CDR2 are SQVTM and ANQGSEA. This CDR3 is built from 12 residues. V lost 3 bases to trimming and J lost 8 bases, with 13 bases between them.

As DNA, the CDR3 is TGTGCCAGTAGCCATGCGGGTACTGAAGCTTTCTTT. The encoded protein is CASSHAGTEAFF. The rearrangement joins TRBV19 to TRBJ1-1; the D is unclear. Germline V gene lookup returns CDR1 LNHDA and CDR2 SQIVND (reference sequence). The CDR3 extends over 12 amino acids. V lost 6 bases, J lost 5 bases, and 10 bases lay in between.

This rearrangement joins TRBV19 to TRBJ2-1, with 10 nucleotides matching TRBD2. With V trimmed by 4 bases and J by 3 bases, 12 bases remained unmatched. The CDR3 runs 18 residues. Germline V gene sequence: CDR1 LNHDA, CDR2 SQIVND (reference sequence). The CDR3 loop reads CASSKRIPGTSDYNEQFF. For the CDR3, the DNA is TGTGCCAGTAGTAAAAGGATCCCCGGGACTAGCGACTACAATGAGCAGTTCTTC.

V usage is TRBV7-2 and J usage is TRBJ1-1; D call uncertain. The CDR3 totals 12 residues. V lost 1 base and J 11 bases, leaving 11 bases between the germline ends. From germline, CDR1 is SGHTA and CDR2 FQGNSA. The CDR3 spells CASSLVPSGAFF. The CDR3 coding sequence is TGTGCCAGCAGCTTAGTCCCGTCGGGGGCTTTCTTT.

The CDR3 sequence: CASRPRTGLVPQHF. DNA for the CDR3: TGTGCCAGCAGACCCCGGACAGGTCTAGTGCCCCAGCATTTT. The rearrangement uses TRBV28 and TRBJ1-5, with 7 bases identical to TRBD1. The CDR3 extends over 14 amino acids. Germline loops: CDR1 MDHEN, CDR2 SYDVKM. With V trimmed by 6 bases and J by 9 bases, 11 bases remained unmatched.

V usage is TRBV7-9 and J usage is TRBJ2-3; the D gene is possibly TRBD2 (5 bases). Deletions cut 0 bases from V and 4 bases from J, with 11 bases between. CDR3 length: 15 amino acids. Per the germline V gene, CDR1 is SEHNR and CDR2 is FQNEAQ (reference sequence). CDR3 DNA sequence: TGTGCCAGCAGCTTAGCTGGCACTAGGGCAGATACGCAGTATTTT. Its protein product is CASSLAGTRADTQYF. The whole variable domain, filled in from reference TRBV7-9 and TRBJ2-3, reads DTGVSQNPRHKITKRGQNVTFRCDPISEHNRLYWYRQTLGQGPEFLTYFQNEAQLEKSRLLSDRFSAERPKGSFSTLEIQRTEQGDSAMYLCASSLAGTRADTQYFGPGTRLTVL.

This clone was seen a single time. This chain connects TRBV6-5 to TRBJ2-4; 8 bases match TRBD2. Germline V gives CDR1 MNHEY, CDR2 SVGAGI. V was clipped by 4 bases and J by 0 bases; unmatched bases: 2. The CDR3 runs to 15 residues. CDR3 nucleotides: TGTGCCAGCAGTTCTAGCGGGCTAGCCAAAAACATTCAGTACTTC. As protein: CASSSSGLAKNIQYF.

The V and J genes are TRBV2 and TRBJ2-3; 9 nucleotides match TRBD1. The CDR3 loop spans 17 amino acids. The V gene end was trimmed by 6 bases and the J gene end by 0 bases; junction bases not matched to a gene: 10. Germline V gives CDR1 SNHLY, CDR2 FYNNEI. CDR3 amino acids: CASSQGQGVKSTDTQYF. The CDR3 DNA sequence: TGTGCCAGCAGCCAGGGACAGGGCGTCAAGAGCACAGATACGCAGTATTTT.

The rearrangement uses TRBV5-1 and TRBJ2-1; TRBD2 aligns across 10 bases. Germline lookup yields CDR1 SGHRS and CDR2 YFSETQ. The CDR3 has 16 amino acids. The J segment lost 9 bases and the V segment lost 7 bases, leaving 16 bases of the junction unmatched. This chain's CDR3 is CASGESSGSMYGEQFF. Here the CDR3 DNA reads TGCGCCAGCGGGGAATCTAGCGGGAGTATGTACGGTGAGCAGTTCTTC.

The chain employs TRBV11-2 and TRBJ1-1, with TRBD1 matching over 8 bases. The CDR3 has 15 residues. V lost 0 bases, J lost 9 bases, and 9 bases stayed unmatched. CDR1 and CDR2 from the germline V gene are SGHAT and FQNNGV. For the CDR3, the DNA is TGTGCCAGCAGCTTAGATCCCGGACAGGGATTACAAGCTTTCTTT. Residues: CASSLDPGQGLQAFF.

This chain connects TRBV18 to TRBJ1-5; 7 bases line up with TRBD1. CDR1 and CDR2 (germline): KGHSH, LQKENI. The CDR3 runs to 15 residues. Trimming took 4 bases from V and 5 from J; bases not matched to a gene: 8. Here the CDR3 reads CASSRQGAYDQPQHF. For the CDR3, the DNA is TGTGCCAGCTCACGACAGGGAGCTTACGATCAGCCCCAGCATTTT.

The V gene is TRBV7-7, the J gene TRBJ2-3; a weak D match, TRBD2 (5 bases). The V end was cut by 2 bases, the J end by 4 bases, with 7 bases between. This CDR3 comprises 13 residues. CDR1 and CDR2 (germline): SSHAT, FNYEAQ (reference sequence). This CDR3 reads CASSLLDSDTQYF. The CDR3 bases are TGTGCCAGCAGCTTATTGGACTCAGATACGCAGTATTTT.

The rearrangement uses TRBV5-1 and TRBJ2-1, with D uncertain. The V end was cut by 0 bases, the J end by 3 bases, with 16 bases between. The CDR3 is made up of 17 amino acids. Germline V lookup: CDR1 SGHRS, CDR2 YFSETQ. The CDR3 region has the DNA TGCGCCAGCAGCTTGGTAGTCAGGTCCGAAGGCTACAATGAGCAGTTCTTC. Amino acid sequence: CASSLVVRSEGYNEQFF.

The rearrangement joins TRBV5-4 to TRBJ2-7, with TRBD1 identical over 7 bases. This CDR3 comprises 14 residues. CDR1 and CDR2 from the germline V gene are SGHNT and YYREEE (reference sequence). V trimming: 4 bases; J trimming: 2 bases; junction bases outside the gene matches: 6. The CDR3 protein is CASSRRDSPYEQYF. In DNA, the CDR3 is TGTGCCAGCAGCCGCCGGGACAGCCCCTACGAGCAGTACTTC.

The V gene is TRBV6-5, the J gene TRBJ1-5; the D gene is possibly TRBD1 (6 bases). Germline V gene sequence: CDR1 MNHEY, CDR2 SVGAGI. The CDR3 length is 14 residues. V was cut by 8 bases and J by 5 bases, with 16 bases left in between. The CDR3 coding sequence is TGTGCCAGCGGAAAAAGACAGGCGGATCAGCCCCAGCATTTT. Protein sequence: CASGKRQADQPQHF.

The rearrangement links TRBV11-3 to TRBJ2-1, with 7 bases lining up with TRBD1. This CDR3 has 13 residues. Germline lookup yields CDR1 SGHNT and CDR2 YENEEA. J gave up 4 bases and V 8 bases, and 5 bases lay outside the gene matches. CDR3 in amino acids: CASCTGVYNEQFF. In DNA, the CDR3 is TGTGCCAGCTGTACAGGGGTTTACAATGAGCAGTTCTTC.